Reported below is one T cell receptor beta chain. Germline trimming cut 2 bases from V and 6 bases from J; bases unmatched to any gene: 8. In germline, CDR1 is PRHDT, CDR2 FYEKMQ (reference sequence). There are 15 residues in the CDR3. TCRdb recomputed calls from the RT-PCR reads with MiXCR, one row per CDR3 protein. The sample consists of about 700,000 distinct CDR3 sequences, about 14% of them appearing once. This chain joins TRBV13 and TRBJ2-7; 9 nucleotides match TRBD2. The clonotype was recovered from a female donor in good health, serving as a healthy control. Sequencing was performed on memory CD4+ T cells from blood. This chain's CDR3 is CASSLIGGRAAEQYF. The CDR3 coding sequence is TGTGCCAGCAGCTTAATTGGCGGGAGGGCCGCCGAGCAGTACTTC.